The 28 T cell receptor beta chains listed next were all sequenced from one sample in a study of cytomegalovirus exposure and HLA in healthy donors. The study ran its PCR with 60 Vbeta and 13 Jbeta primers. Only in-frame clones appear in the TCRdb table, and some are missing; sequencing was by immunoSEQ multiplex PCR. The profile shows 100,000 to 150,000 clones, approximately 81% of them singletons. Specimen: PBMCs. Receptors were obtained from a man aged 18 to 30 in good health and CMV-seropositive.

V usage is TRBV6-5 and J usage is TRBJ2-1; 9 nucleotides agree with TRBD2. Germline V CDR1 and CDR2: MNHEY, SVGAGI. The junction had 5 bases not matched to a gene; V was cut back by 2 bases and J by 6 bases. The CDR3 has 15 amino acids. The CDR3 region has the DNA TGTGCCAGCAGTTACAGGGGACTAGCAGTCAATGAGCAGTTCTTC. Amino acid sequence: CASSYRGLAVNEQFF.

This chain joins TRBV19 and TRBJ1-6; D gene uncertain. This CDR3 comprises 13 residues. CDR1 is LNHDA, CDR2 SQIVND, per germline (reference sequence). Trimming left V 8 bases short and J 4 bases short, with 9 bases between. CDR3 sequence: CASQEVYNSPLHF. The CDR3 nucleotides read TGTGCCAGTCAAGAGGTGTATAATTCACCCCTCCACTTT.

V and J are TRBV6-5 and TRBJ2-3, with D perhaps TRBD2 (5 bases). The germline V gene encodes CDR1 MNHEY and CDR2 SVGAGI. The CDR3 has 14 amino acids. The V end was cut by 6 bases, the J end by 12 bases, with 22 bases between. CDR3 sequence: CASSKAAGLQSQYF. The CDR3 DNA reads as TGTGCCAGCAGCAAAGCCGCCGGACTGCAATCACAGTATTTT.

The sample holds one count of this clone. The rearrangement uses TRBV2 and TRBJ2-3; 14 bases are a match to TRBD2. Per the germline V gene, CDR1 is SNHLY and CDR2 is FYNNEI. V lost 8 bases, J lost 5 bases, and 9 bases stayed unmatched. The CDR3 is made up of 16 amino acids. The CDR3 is CASGGLAGAKGDTQYF. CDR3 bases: TGTGCCAGCGGGGGACTAGCGGGAGCGAAGGGAGATACGCAGTATTTT.

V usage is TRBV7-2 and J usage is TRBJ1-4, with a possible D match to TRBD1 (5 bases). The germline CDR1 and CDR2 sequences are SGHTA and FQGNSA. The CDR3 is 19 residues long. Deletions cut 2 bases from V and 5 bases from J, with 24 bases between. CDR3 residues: CASSLHKTGFGTLNEKLFF. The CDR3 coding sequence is TGTGCCAGCAGCTTACACAAAACAGGTTTCGGCACCCTAAATGAAAAACTGTTTTTT.

This chain's CDR3 is CASSLFIGGAIQYF. The CDR3 coding sequence is TGTGCCAGCAGCTTGTTTATCGGAGGGGCCATTCAGTACTTC. The rearrangement joins TRBV5-6 to TRBJ2-4; possible D gene TRBD2, 6 bases. Trimming left V 1 base short and J 9 bases short, with 14 bases between. CDR3 size: 14 residues. The germline V gene encodes CDR1 SGHDT and CDR2 YYEEEE.

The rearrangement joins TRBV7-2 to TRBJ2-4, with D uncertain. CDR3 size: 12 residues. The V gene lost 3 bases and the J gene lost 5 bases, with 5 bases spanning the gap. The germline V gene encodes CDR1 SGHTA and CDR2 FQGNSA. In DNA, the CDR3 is TGTGCCAGCAGCTTCGGAGAAAACATTCAGTACTTC. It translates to CASSFGENIQYF.

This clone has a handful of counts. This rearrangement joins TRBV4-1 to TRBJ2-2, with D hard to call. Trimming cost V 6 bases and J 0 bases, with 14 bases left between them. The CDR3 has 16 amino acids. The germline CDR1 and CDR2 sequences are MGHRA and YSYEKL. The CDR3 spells CASSQRTVSNTGELFF. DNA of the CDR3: TGCGCCAGCAGTCAGCGAACGGTTTCGAACACCGGGGAGCTGTTTTTT.

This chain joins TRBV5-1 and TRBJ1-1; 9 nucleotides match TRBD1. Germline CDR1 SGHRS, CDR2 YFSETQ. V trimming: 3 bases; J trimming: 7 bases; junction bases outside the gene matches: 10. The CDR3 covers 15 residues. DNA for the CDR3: TGCGCCAGCAGCTCCCAGACAGGGGGAAGTGGTGAAGCTTTCTTT. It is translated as CASSSQTGGSGEAFF.

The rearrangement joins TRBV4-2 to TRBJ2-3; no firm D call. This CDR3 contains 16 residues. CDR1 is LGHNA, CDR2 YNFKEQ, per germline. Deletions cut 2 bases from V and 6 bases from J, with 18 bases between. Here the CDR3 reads CASSQLSASTVDTQYF. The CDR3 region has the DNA TGTGCCAGCAGCCAACTTTCGGCTAGTACGGTGGATACGCAGTATTTT.

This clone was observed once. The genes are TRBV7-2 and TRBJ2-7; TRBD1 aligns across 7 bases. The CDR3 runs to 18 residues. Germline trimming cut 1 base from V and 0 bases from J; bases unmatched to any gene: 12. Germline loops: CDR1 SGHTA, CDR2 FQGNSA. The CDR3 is CASSLGLWVTGNSYEQYF. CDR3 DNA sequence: TGTGCCAGCAGCTTAGGTCTCTGGGTGACAGGGAACTCCTACGAGCAGTACTTC.

DNA of the CDR3: TGTGCCTGGAAAGGGCGGGATTCACCCCTCCACTTT. This translates into CAWKGRDSPLHF. The chain recombines TRBV30 with TRBJ1-6; D not resolved. This CDR3 spans 12 amino acids. Trimming took off 4 bases at V and 8 bases at J, with 9 bases between the two ends. Germline V gene lookup returns CDR1 GTSNPN and CDR2 SVGIG (reference sequence).

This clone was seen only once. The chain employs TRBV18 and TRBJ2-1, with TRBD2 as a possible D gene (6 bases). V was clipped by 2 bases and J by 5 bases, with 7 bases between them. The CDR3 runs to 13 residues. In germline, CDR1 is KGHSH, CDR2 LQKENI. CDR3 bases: TGTGCCAGCTCACCAGCGGGGCACAATGAGCAGTTCTTC. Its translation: CASSPAGHNEQFF.

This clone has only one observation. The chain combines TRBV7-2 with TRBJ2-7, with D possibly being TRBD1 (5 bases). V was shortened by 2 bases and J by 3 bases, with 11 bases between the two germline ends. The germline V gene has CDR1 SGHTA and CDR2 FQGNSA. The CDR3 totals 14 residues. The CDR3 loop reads CASSLRRVGYEQYF. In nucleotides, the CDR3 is TGTGCCAGCAGCTTACGCAGGGTTGGCTACGAGCAGTACTTC. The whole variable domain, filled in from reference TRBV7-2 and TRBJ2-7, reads GAGVSQSPSNKVTEKGKDVELRCDPISGHTALYWYRQSLGQGLEFLIYFQGNSAPDKSGLPSDRFSAERTGGSVSTLTIQRTQQEDSAVYLCASSLRRVGYEQYFGPGTRLTVT.

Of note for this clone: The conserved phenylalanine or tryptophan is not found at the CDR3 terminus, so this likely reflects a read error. For the CDR3, the DNA is TGTGCCAGCAGCCAAGAAGCAGGGGGATCACTCTATGGCTACACCTCC. Translation gives CASSQEAGGSLYGYTS. This chain uses TRBV4-2 with TRBJ1-2, with 7 bases lining up with TRBD1. V was pared by 0 bases and J by 4 bases, with 8 bases of the junction left unmatched. This CDR3 is built from 16 residues. CDR1 and CDR2 (germline): LGHNA, YNFKEQ.

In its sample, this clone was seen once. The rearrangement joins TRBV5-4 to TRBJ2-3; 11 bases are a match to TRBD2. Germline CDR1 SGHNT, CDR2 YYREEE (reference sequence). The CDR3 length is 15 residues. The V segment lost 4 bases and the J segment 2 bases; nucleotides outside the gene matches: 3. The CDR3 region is CASSLGLADTDTQYF. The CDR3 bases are TGTGCCAGCAGCCTGGGACTAGCGGACACAGATACGCAGTATTTT. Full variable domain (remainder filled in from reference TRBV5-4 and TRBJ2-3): ETGVTQSPTHLIKTRGQQVTLRCSSQSGHNTVSWYQQALGQGPQFIFQYYREEENGRGNFPPRFSGLQFPNYSSELNVNALELDDSALYLCASSLGLADTDTQYFGPGTRLTVL.

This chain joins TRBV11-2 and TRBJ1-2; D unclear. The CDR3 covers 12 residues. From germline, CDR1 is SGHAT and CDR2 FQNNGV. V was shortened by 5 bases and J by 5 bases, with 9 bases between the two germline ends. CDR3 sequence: CASSPSGYGYTF. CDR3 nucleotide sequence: TGTGCCAGCAGCCCTTCGGGGTATGGCTACACCTTC.

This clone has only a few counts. The CDR3 loop reads CASGLGEGTQYF. CDR3 nucleotides: TGCGCCAGCGGCCTAGGTGAGGGTACGCAGTATTTT. The chain links TRBV5-1 to TRBJ2-3; possibly TRBD2 for D (5 bases). The germline CDR1 and CDR2 sequences are SGHRS and YFSETQ. Between the trimmed V and J ends, which lost 7 bases and 8 bases, there was a span of 14 bases. The CDR3 extends over 12 amino acids. Full variable domain (remainder filled in from reference TRBV5-1 and TRBJ2-3): KAGVTQTPRYLIKTRGQQVTLSCSPISGHRSVSWYQQTPGQGLQFLFEYFSETQRNKGNFPGRFSGRQFSNSRSEMNVSTLELGDSALYLCASGLGEGTQYFGPGTRLTVL.

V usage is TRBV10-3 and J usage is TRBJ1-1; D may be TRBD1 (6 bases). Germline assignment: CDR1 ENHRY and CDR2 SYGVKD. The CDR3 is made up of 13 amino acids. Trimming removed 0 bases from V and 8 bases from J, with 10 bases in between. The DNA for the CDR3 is TGTGCCATCAGTGAGTCGGTACAGGGCGAAGCTTTCTTT. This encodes CAISESVQGEAFF.

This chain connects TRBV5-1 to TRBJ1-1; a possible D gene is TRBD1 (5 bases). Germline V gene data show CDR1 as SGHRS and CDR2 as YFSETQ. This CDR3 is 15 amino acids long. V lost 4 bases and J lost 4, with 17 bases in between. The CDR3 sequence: CASSGGKGKLTEAFF. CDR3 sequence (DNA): TGCGCCAGCAGCGGAGGGAAGGGGAAACTCACTGAAGCTTTCTTT.

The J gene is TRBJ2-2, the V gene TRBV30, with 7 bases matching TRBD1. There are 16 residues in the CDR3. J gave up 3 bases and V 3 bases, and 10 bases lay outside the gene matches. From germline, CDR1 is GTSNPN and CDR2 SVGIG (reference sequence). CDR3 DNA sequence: TGTGCCTGGAGAGAAAGGGGGCGCCTGGACACCGGGGAGCTGTTTTTT. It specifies CAWRERGRLDTGELFF.

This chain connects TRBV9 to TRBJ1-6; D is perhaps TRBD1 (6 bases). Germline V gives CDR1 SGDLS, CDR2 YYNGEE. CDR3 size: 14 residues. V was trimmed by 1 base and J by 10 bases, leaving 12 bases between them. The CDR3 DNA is TGTGCCAGCAGCGTATCGACAGGTGGCTCACCCCTCCACTTT. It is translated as CASSVSTGGSPLHF.

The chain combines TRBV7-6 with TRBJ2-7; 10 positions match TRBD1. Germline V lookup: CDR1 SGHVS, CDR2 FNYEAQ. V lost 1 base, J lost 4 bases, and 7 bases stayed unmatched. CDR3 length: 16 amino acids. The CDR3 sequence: CASSLGGTGASYEQYF. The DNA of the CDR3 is TGTGCCAGCAGCTTAGGGGGGACAGGGGCATCTTACGAGCAGTACTTC.

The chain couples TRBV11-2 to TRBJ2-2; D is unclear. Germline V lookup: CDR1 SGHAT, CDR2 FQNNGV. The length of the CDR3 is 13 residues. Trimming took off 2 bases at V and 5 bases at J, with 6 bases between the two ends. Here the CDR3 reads CASSLTRTGELFF. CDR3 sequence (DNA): TGTGCCAGCAGCTTAACGAGGACCGGGGAGCTGTTTTTT.

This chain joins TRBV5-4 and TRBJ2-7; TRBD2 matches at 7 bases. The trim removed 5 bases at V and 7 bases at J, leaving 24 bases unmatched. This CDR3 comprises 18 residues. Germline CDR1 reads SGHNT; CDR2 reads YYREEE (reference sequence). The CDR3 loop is CASSQKFDRVGLSFEQYF. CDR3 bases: TGTGCCAGCAGTCAAAAATTCGACCGCGTGGGACTATCATTTGAGCAGTACTTC.

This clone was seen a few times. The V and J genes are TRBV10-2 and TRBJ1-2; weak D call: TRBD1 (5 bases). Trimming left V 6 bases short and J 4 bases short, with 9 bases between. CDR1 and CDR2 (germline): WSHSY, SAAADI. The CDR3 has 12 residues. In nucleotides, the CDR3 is TGCGCCAGCAGCGACAGCTTCTATGGCTACACCTTC. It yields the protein CASSDSFYGYTF.

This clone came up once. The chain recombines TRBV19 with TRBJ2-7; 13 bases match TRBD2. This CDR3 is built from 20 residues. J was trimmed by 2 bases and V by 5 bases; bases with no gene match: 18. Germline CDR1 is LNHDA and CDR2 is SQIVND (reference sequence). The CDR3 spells CASSLHSLAGGIHGTYEQYF. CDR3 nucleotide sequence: TGTGCCAGTAGTCTACACTCACTAGCGGGGGGGATTCACGGAACCTACGAGCAGTACTTC.

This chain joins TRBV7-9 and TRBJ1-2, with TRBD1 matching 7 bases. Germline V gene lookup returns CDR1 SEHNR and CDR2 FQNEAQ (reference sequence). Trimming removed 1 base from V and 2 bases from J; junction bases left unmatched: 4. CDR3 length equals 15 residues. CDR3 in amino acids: CASSLGGGENYGYTF. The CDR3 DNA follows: TGTGCCAGCAGCTTAGGAGGGGGCGAGAACTATGGCTACACCTTC.